The following is a T cell receptor beta chain sequence with its context. Its matching antigen is unknown. The source of the sample is a study of CD8+ T cells in alopecia areata. The overall study: Treated patients swallowed 5 to 10 mg of oral tofacitinib twice daily. Study-level points and caveats: In scalp and blood, many expanded lesional clones persisted during tofacitinib. Against the mouse data, patients shared TCRs less clearly, possibly for HLA reasons.

Germline V gives CDR1 KGHSH, CDR2 LQKENI. Losses at the gene ends were 5 bases for V and 3 bases for J; bases not matched to a gene: 8. The CDR3 covers 15 residues. Treatment indicated: oral pan-JAK inhibitor, 5-10 mg twice daily. Sorting of PBMCs yielded the CD4+ and CD8+ T cells. Sequencing templates came from extracted RNA that was reverse transcribed into cDNA. Method: immunoSEQ multiplex PCR; TCRdb's copy keeps in-frame clones and lacks some. The top ten clones hold over 1% of a sample with 150,000 to 200,000 clones, roughly 66% of them seen once. This chain links TRBV18 with TRBJ2-7; 9 nucleotides agree with TRBD1. This sequence was found in a human donor with alopecia areata. The specimen was CD4+ T cells sorted from blood, collected at week 24, from a patient treated with tofacitinib. The CDR3 DNA follows: TGTGCCAGCTCAGGGGGACAGGGCCAGAGCTACGAGCAGTACTTC. This encodes CASSGGQGQSYEQYF.